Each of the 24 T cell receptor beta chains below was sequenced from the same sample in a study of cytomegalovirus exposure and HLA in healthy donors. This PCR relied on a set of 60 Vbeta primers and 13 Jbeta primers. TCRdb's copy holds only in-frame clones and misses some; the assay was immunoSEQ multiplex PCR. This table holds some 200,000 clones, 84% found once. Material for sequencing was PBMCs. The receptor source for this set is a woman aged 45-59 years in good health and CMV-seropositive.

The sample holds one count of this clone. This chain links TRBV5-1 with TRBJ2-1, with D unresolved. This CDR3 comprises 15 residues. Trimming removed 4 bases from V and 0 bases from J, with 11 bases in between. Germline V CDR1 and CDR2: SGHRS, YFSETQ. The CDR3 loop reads CASSQTPNSYNEQFF. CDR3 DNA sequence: TGCGCCAGCAGCCAAACACCCAACTCCTACAATGAGCAGTTCTTC.

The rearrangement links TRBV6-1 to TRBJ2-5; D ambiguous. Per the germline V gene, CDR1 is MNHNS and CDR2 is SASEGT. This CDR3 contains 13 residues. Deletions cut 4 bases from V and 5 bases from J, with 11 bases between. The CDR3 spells CASSAPKEETQYF. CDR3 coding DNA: TGTGCCAGCAGTGCCCCCAAGGAGGAGACCCAGTACTTC.

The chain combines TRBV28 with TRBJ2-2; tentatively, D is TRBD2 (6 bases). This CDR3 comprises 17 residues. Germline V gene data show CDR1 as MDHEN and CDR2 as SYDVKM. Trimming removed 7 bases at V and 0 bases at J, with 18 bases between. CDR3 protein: CASTPIPGDSNTGELFF. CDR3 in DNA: TGTGCCAGCACCCCGATCCCGGGGGACTCGAACACCGGGGAGCTGTTTTTT.

DNA of the CDR3: TGTGCCAGCAGCTTAGCCCGGCCGAGACAGCCTTACGAGCAGTACTTC. Translation: CASSLARPRQPYEQYF. V and J are TRBV7-9 and TRBJ2-7, with D maybe TRBD1 (5 bases). Germline V gene lookup returns CDR1 SEHNR and CDR2 FQNEAQ (reference sequence). The CDR3 contains 16 residues. The V gene lost 0 bases and the J gene lost 4 bases, with 16 bases spanning the gap.

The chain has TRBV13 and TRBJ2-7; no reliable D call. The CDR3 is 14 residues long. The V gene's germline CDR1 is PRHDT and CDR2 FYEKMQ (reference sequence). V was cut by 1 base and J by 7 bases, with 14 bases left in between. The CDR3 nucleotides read TGTGCCAGCAGCTTAGTTACCGTTCTGAGGGAGCAGTACTTC. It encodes CASSLVTVLREQYF.

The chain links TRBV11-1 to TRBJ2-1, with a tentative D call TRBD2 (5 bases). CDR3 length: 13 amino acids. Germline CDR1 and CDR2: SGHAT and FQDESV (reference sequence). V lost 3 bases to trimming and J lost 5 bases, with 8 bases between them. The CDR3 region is CASSFGLNNEQFF. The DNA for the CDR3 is TGTGCCAGCAGCTTCGGACTTAACAATGAGCAGTTCTTC. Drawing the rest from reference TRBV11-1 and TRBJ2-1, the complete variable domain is EAEVAQSPRYKITEKSQAVAFWCDPISGHATLYWYRQILGQGPELLVQFQDESVVDDSQLPKDRFSAERLKGVDSTLKIQPAELGDSAMYLCASSFGLNNEQFFGPGTRLTVL.

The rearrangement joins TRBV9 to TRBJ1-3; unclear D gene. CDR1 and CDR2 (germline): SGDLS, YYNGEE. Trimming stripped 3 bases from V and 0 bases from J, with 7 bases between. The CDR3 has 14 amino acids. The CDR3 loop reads CASSGGVSGNTIYF. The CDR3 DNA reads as TGTGCCAGCAGCGGGGGAGTCTCTGGAAACACCATATATTTT.

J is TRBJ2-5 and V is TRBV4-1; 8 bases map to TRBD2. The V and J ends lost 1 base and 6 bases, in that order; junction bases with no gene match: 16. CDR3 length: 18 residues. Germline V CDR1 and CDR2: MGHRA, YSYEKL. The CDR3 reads CASSQGSAGGTLRKTQYF. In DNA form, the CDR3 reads TGCGCCAGCAGCCAAGGATCTGCGGGGGGAACGTTGAGAAAGACCCAGTACTTC.

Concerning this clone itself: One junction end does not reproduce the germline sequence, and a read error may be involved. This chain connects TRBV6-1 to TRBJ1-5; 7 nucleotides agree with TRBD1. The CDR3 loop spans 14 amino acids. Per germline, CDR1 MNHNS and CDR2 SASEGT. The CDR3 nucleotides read TGTGCCAGCCGTGAAACAGGGGCGGGTCAGCCCCAGCATTTT. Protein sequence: CASRETGAGQPQHF.

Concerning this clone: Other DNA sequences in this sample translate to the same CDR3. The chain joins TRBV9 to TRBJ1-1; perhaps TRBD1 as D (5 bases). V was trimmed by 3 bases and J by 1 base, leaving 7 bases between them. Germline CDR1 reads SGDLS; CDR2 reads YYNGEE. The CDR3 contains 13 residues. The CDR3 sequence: CASSATGNTEAFF. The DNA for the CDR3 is TGTGCCAGCAGCGCCACAGGGAACACTGAAGCTTTCTTT.

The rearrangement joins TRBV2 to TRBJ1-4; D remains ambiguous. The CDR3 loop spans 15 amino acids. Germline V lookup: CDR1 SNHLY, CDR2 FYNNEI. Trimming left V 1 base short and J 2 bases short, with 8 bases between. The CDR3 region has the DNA TGTGCCAGCAGTGAAGTCGACATTACTAATGAAAAACTGTTTTTT. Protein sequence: CASSEVDITNEKLFF.

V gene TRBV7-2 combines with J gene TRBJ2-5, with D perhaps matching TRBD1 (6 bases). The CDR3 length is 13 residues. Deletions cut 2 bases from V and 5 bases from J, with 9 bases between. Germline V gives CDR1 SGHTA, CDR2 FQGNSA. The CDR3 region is CASSLRTGETQYF. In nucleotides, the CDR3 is TGTGCCAGCAGCTTAAGAACAGGGGAGACCCAGTACTTC.

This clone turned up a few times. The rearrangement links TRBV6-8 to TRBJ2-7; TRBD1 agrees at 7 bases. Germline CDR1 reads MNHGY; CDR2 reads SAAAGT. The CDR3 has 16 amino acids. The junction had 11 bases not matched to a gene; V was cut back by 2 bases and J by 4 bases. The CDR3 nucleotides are TGTGCCAGCAGTTACCGAAACGACAGGGATGGATACGAGCAGTACTTC. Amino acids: CASSYRNDRDGYEQYF.

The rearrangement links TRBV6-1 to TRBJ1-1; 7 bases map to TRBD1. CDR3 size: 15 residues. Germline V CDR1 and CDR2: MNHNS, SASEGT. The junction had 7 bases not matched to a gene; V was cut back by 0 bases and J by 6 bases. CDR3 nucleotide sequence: TGTGCCAGCAGTGAAGCGGGGACAGATACCTCTGAAGCTTTCTTT. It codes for CASSEAGTDTSEAFF.

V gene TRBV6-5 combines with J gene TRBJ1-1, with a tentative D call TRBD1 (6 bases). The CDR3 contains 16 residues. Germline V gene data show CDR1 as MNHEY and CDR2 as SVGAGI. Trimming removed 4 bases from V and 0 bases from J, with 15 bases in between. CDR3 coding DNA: TGTGCCAGCAGTTCCCTCCGGACAGCGATGAACACTGAAGCTTTCTTT. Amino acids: CASSSLRTAMNTEAFF.

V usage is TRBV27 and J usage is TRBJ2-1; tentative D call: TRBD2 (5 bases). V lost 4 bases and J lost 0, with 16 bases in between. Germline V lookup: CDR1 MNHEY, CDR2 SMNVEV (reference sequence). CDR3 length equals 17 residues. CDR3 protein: CASSSPGLASSYNEQFF. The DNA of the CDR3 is TGTGCCAGCAGTTCCCCTGGGCTAGCTAGCTCCTACAATGAGCAGTTCTTC.

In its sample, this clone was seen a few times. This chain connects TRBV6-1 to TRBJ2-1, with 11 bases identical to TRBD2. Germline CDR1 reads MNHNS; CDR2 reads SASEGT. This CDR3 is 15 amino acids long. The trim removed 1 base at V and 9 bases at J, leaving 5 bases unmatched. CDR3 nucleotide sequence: TGTGCCAGCAGTGAAGGTAGCGGGGGGGCTGGTGAGCAGTTCTTC. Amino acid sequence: CASSEGSGGAGEQFF.

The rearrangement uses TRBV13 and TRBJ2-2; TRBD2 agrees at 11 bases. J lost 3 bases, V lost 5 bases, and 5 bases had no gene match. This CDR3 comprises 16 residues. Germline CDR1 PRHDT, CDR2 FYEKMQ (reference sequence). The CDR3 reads CASSTGLAEDTGELFF. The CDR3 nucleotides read TGTGCCAGCAGCACGGGACTAGCGGAGGACACCGGGGAGCTGTTTTTT.

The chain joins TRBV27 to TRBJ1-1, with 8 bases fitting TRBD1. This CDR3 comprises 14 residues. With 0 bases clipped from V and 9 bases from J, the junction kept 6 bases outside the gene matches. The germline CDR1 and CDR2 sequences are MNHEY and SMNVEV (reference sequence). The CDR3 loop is CASSLSGQAMKAFF. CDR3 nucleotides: TGTGCCAGCAGTTTATCGGGACAGGCGATGAAAGCTTTCTTT.

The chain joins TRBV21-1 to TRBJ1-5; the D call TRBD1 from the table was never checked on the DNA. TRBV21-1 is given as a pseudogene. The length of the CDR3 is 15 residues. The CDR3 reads CASSKTRRAGQPQHF. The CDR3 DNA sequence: TGTGCCAGCAGCAAAACTCGAAGAGCAGGTCAGCCCCAGCATTTT.

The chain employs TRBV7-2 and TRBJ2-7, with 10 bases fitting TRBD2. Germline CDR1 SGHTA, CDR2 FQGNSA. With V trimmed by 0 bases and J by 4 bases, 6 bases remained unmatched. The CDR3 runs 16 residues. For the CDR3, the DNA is TGTGCCAGCAGCTTAGCGCGAGCGGGGGGGCCATACGAGCAGTACTTC. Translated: CASSLARAGGPYEQYF.

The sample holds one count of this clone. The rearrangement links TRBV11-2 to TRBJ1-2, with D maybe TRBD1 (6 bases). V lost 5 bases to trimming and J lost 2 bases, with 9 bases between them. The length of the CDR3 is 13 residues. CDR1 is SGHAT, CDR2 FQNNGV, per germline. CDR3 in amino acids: CASSAGQNYGYTF. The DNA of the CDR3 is TGTGCCAGCAGCGCAGGACAGAACTATGGCTACACCTTC.

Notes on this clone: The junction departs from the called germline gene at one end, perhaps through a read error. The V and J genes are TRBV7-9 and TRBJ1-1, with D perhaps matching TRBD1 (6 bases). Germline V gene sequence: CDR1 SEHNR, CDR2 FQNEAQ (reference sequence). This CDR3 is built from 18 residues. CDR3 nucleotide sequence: TGTTCCAGCAGCCTAGCCGGGGGGGGGCGCGCCTCGGACACTGAAGCTTTCTTT. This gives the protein CSSSLAGGGRASDTEAFF.

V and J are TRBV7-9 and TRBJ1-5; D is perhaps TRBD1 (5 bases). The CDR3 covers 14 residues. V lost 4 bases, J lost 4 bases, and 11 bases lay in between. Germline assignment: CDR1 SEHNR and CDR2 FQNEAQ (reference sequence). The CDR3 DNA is TGTGCCAGCAGCTACGGGACTGCAAATCAGCCCCAGCATTTT. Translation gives CASSYGTANQPQHF.